This TCR beta chain was identified in a study of T cell changes during pregnancy in multiple sclerosis. Germline lookup yields CDR1 SNHLY and CDR2 FYNNEI. The V segment lost 1 base and the J segment 3 bases; nucleotides outside the gene matches: 3. CDR3 length equals 14 residues. Profiled with immunoSEQ multiplex PCR; TCRdb holds only in-frame clones, not every one. The repertoire holds some 21,000 clones, with roughly nine tenths as singletons. The J gene is TRBJ2-7, the V gene TRBV2; 7 nucleotides line up with TRBD1. Sequenced here: CD8+ T cells from peripheral blood mononuclear cells, sampled in the second trimester of pregnancy. The origin of this receptor is a female donor in good health, enrolled as a control in a pregnancy study. CDR3 residues: CASSEGTGDYEQYF. Written as DNA, the CDR3 is TGTGCCAGCAGTGAAGGGACAGGAGACTACGAGCAGTACTTC. Full variable domain (rest looked up from reference TRBV2 and TRBJ2-7): EPEVTQTPSHQVTQMGQEVILRCVPISNHLYFYWYRQILGQKVEFLVSFYNNEISEKSEIFDDQFSVERPDGSNFTLKIRSTKLEDSAMYFCASSEGTGDYEQYFGPGTRLTVT.